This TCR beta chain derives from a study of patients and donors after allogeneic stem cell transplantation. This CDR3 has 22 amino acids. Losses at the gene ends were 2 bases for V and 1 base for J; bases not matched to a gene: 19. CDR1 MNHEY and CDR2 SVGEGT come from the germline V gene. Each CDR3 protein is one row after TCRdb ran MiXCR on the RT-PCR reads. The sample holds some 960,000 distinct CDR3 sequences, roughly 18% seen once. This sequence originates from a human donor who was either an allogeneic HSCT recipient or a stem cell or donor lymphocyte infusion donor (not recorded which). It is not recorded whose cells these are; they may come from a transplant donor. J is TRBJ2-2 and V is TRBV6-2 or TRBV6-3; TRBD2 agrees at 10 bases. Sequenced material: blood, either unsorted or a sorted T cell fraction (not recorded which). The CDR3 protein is CASSYPPPILAGERLNTGELFF. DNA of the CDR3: TGTGCCAGCAGTTACCCCCCGCCAATTCTAGCGGGGGAGCGATTGAACACCGGGGAGCTGTTTTTT.